These T cell receptor beta chains were read from a single sample in a study of human T cells and chemical hapten exposure. TCRdb used MiXCR to reprocess the RACE reads, holding one entry per CDR3 protein. This sample has some 250,000 distinct CDR3 sequences, with 7.7% found just once. The specimen was whole blood, collected in connection with sensitization to the hapten diphenylcyclopropenone (DPC). The receptors here all came from a man aged 18 to 30 with alopecia areata. Some clones in this sample may be carry-over from other donors' samples. The CDR3 runs from the conserved cysteine through the conserved F or W. The D gene is left open where the match is weak. Clone size, where shown, is once, few, many, or a class for clones that have expanded.

v_gene: TRBV4-3; abundance: -; j_gene: TRBJ1-2; d_gene: TRBD1; CDR3aa: CASSQSGTGRYGYTF; CDR3nt: TGCGCCAGCAGCCAGAGCGGGACAGGGCGATATGGCTACACCTTC
v_gene: TRBV11-2; abundance: -; j_gene: TRBJ1-1; d_gene: -; CDR3aa: CASSLNSGHQAFF; CDR3nt: TGTGCCAGCAGCCTCAATTCCGGGCACCAAGCTTTCTTT
v_gene: TRBV5-1; abundance: few; j_gene: TRBJ2-7; d_gene: -; CDR3aa: CASSLLPPGYEQYF; CDR3nt: TGCGCCAGCAGCTTGCTACCGCCCGGCTACGAGCAGTACTTC
v_gene: TRBV3-1; abundance: -; j_gene: TRBJ2-7; d_gene: -; CDR3aa: CASSQSRTGEQYF; CDR3nt: TGTGCCAGCAGCCAGTCCCGAACGGGAGAGCAGTACTTC
v_gene: TRBV6-5; abundance: few; j_gene: TRBJ1-5; d_gene: TRBD1; CDR3aa: CASSRDRGLGQPQHF; CDR3nt: TGTGCCAGCAGTCGGGACAGGGGGCTGGGTCAGCCCCAGCATTTT
v_gene: TRBV11-1; abundance: few; j_gene: TRBJ1-4; d_gene: TRBD1; CDR3aa: CASSLNTGDEKLFF; CDR3nt: TGTGCCAGCAGCTTAAATACAGGGGATGAAAAACTGTTTTTT
v_gene: TRBV7-8; abundance: few; j_gene: TRBJ1-1; d_gene: -; CDR3aa: CASSLQEYTEAFF; CDR3nt: TGTGCCAGCAGCCTACAGGAGTACACTGAAGCTTTCTTT
v_gene: TRBV11-3; abundance: many; j_gene: TRBJ1-1; d_gene: -; CDR3aa: CASSLAGSGKAFF; CDR3nt: TGTGCCAGCAGCTTAGCAGGGTCCGGGAAAGCTTTCTTT
v_gene: TRBV6-2/TRBV6-3; abundance: few; j_gene: TRBJ2-6; d_gene: TRBD1; CDR3aa: CASSRQGAGANVLTF; CDR3nt: TGTGCCAGCAGCCGACAGGGGGCTGGGGCCAACGTCCTGACTTTC
v_gene: TRBV4-3; abundance: few; j_gene: TRBJ2-2; d_gene: -; CDR3aa: CASSQPQDGENTGELFF; CDR3nt: TGCGCCAGCAGCCAACCCCAGGACGGAGAGAACACCGGGGAGCTGTTTTTT